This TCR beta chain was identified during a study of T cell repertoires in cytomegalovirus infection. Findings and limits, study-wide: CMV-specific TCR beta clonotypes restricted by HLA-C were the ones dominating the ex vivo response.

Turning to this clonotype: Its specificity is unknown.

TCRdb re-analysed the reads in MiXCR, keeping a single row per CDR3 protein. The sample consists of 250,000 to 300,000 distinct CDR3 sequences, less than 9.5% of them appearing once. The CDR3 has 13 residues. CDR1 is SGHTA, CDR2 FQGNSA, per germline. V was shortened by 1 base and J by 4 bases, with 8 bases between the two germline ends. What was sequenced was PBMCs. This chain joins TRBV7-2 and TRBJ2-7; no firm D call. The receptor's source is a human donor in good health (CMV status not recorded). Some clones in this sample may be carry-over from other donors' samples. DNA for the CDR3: TGTGCCAGCAGCTTAGAGCAGGTTTACGAGCAGTACTTC. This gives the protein CASSLEQVYEQYF.